A single sample is the source of the 19 T cell receptor beta chains below, sequenced in a study of CD8+ T cells in alopecia areata. In each case, RNA was isolated and then reverse transcribed into cDNA as the sequencing template. Clones were sequenced by immunoSEQ multiplex PCR, and TCRdb holds only the in-frame ones, with some missing. The sample gives about 9,700 clones, around 63% of which show up once; 12% to 15% is in the top ten. Lesional scalp tissue (obtained by punch biopsy) and peripheral blood were collected from alopecia areata patients. The sample consisted of skin. These receptors all come from a human donor with alopecia areata.

The chain uses TRBV2 and TRBJ2-2, with D possibly matching TRBD1 (5 bases). There are 15 residues in the CDR3. V lost 6 bases and J 5 bases, leaving 16 bases between the germline ends. Germline values: CDR1 SNHLY, CDR2 FYNNEI. CDR3: CASSPRMTETGELFF. The CDR3 DNA reads as TGTGCCAGCAGCCCCCGTATGACAGAAACCGGGGAGCTGTTTTTT.

The CDR3 bases are TGTGCCAGCAGCCCGCGGGCGGCGACTATCAATCAGCCCCAGCATTTT. Amino acid sequence: CASSPRAATINQPQHF. The chain links TRBV7-2 to TRBJ1-5; unclear D gene. The CDR3 contains 16 residues. Per the germline V gene, CDR1 is SGHTA and CDR2 is FQGNSA. Trimming took 5 bases from V and 3 from J, leaving 17 bases between them.

The rearrangement uses TRBV7-2 and TRBJ2-4, with 7 nucleotides matching TRBD1. The CDR3 is made up of 22 amino acids. Germline CDR1 and CDR2: SGHTA and FQGNSA. With V trimmed by 0 bases and J by 1 base, 21 bases remained unmatched. CDR3: CASSLATGAPAGPSPAKNIQYF. The DNA for the CDR3 is TGTGCCAGCAGCTTAGCTACAGGGGCCCCCGCCGGACCCTCCCCCGCCAAAAACATTCAGTACTTC.

J is TRBJ1-2 and V is TRBV11-3; D uncertain. The V end lost 5 bases, the J end lost 0 bases, and 13 bases lay between the germline ends. Germline V gene lookup returns CDR1 SGHNT and CDR2 YENEEA. CDR3 size: 15 residues. CDR3 loop: CASSPTASSNYGYTF. In DNA form, the CDR3 reads TGTGCCAGCAGCCCTACTGCGTCCTCTAACTATGGCTACACCTTC.

This chain uses TRBV6-5 with TRBJ2-6, with D possibly matching TRBD2 (6 bases). V lost 0 bases and J 0 bases, leaving 6 bases between the germline ends. This CDR3 spans 16 amino acids. Germline V gene sequence: CDR1 MNHEY, CDR2 SVGAGI. Written as DNA, the CDR3 is TGTGCCAGCAGTTACTCGGGAGGCTCTGGGGCCAACGTCCTGACTTTC. Translated: CASSYSGGSGANVLTF.

The chain joins TRBV28 to TRBJ1-5, with a possible D match to TRBD1 (6 bases). V lost 5 bases and J 4 bases, leaving 18 bases between the germline ends. Germline CDR1 and CDR2: MDHEN and SYDVKM. The length of the CDR3 is 16 residues. The CDR3: CASSPIGRGSNQPQHF. For the CDR3, the DNA is TGTGCCAGCAGTCCCATAGGCAGGGGAAGTAATCAGCCCCAGCATTTT. Full variable domain (outside the CDR3, taken from reference TRBV28 and TRBJ1-5): DVKVTQSSRYLVKRTGEKVFLECVQDMDHENMFWYRQDPGLGLRLIYFSYDVKMKEKGDIPEGYSVSREKKERFSLILESASTNQTSMYLCASSPIGRGSNQPQHFGDGTRLSIL.

The rearrangement joins TRBV25-1 to TRBJ2-2; D possibly corresponds to TRBD1 (6 bases). Germline V gene data show CDR1 as MGHDK and CDR2 as SYGVNS. The CDR3 is 15 residues long. V was pared by 6 bases and J by 1 base, with 12 bases between. CDR3 nucleotide sequence: TGTGCCAGCAGACAGGGCTTTGGGAACACCGGGGAGCTGTTTTTT. Protein: CASRQGFGNTGELFF.

This rearrangement joins TRBV19 to TRBJ2-3, with D perhaps given as TRBD1 or TRBD2 (5 bases each). Trimming removed 9 bases from V and 1 base from J, with 8 bases in between. The CDR3 totals 12 residues. Germline lookup yields CDR1 LNHDA and CDR2 SQIVND (reference sequence). In nucleotides, the CDR3 is TGTGCCAGCGGGACGCGCACAGATACGCAGTATTTT. This gives the protein CASGTRTDTQYF.

This clone occurred a few times. The V call is TRBV10-3, the J call TRBJ2-1, with D unresolved. This CDR3 is 14 amino acids long. Trimming stripped 2 bases from V and 6 bases from J, with 11 bases between. CDR1 and CDR2 from the germline V gene are ENHRY and SYGVKD. CDR3 residues: CAISENIFGNEQFF. CDR3 coding DNA: TGTGCCATCAGTGAGAACATATTTGGCAATGAGCAGTTCTTC.

The chain couples TRBV28 to TRBJ1-2; TRBD1 agrees at 8 bases. The CDR3 covers 16 residues. Looked up from germline, CDR1 is MDHEN and CDR2 is SYDVKM. J was trimmed by 4 bases and V by 10 bases; bases with no gene match: 17. CDR3 sequence (DNA): TGTGCCACCGGAGCGGGGACAGGAGATATGGGCTATGGCTACACCTTC. The encoded protein is CATGAGTGDMGYGYTF.

The chain has TRBV7-2 and TRBJ1-5, with 10 bases identical to TRBD1. This CDR3 spans 16 amino acids. The germline CDR1 and CDR2 sequences are SGHTA and FQGNSA. V trimming: 5 bases; J trimming: 2 bases; junction bases outside the gene matches: 6. Here the CDR3 reads CASSPRDRGGNQPQHF. The CDR3 region has the DNA TGTGCCAGCAGCCCTAGGGACAGGGGAGGCAATCAGCCCCAGCATTTT. The variable domain in full, completed from reference TRBV7-2 and TRBJ1-5, reads GAGVSQSPSNKVTEKGKDVELRCDPISGHTALYWYRQSLGQGLEFLIYFQGNSAPDKSGLPSDRFSAERTGGSVSTLTIQRTQQEDSAVYLCASSPRDRGGNQPQHFGDGTRLSIL.

The rearrangement uses TRBV29-1 and TRBJ2-1, with TRBD2 identical over 8 bases. The CDR3 is 13 amino acids. Germline CDR1 SQVTM, CDR2 ANQGSEA. V shed 4 bases, J shed 4 bases, and the junction held 3 bases outside the gene matches. CDR3 region: CSVVTSGYNEQFF. DNA for the CDR3: TGCAGCGTTGTCACTAGCGGTTACAATGAGCAGTTCTTC.

This sequence joins TRBV4-3 and TRBJ2-7; TRBD1 agrees at 9 bases. This CDR3 region has 15 residues. With V trimmed by 2 bases and J by 3 bases, 5 bases remained unmatched. Germline lookup yields CDR1 LGHNA and CDR2 YSLEER. CDR3 nucleotides: TGCGCCAGCAGCCAACCGGGACAGGGCGTCTACGAGCAGTACTTC. Protein: CASSQPGQGVYEQYF.

J is TRBJ1-1 and V is TRBV5-1; a possible D gene is TRBD1 (6 bases). In germline, CDR1 is SGHRS, CDR2 YFSETQ. The V and J ends lost 4 bases and 1 base respectively, with 11 bases between them. The CDR3 covers 14 residues. CDR3 loop: CASSVRDTNTEAFF. CDR3 sequence (DNA): TGCGCCAGCAGCGTCCGGGACACGAACACTGAAGCTTTCTTT.

The chain is built from TRBV7-2 and TRBJ1-4, with D possibly matching TRBD1 (5 bases). The germline CDR1 and CDR2 sequences are SGHTA and FQGNSA. Trimming stripped 7 bases from V and 12 bases from J, with 12 bases between. There are 11 residues in the CDR3. CDR3: CASTAGGELFF. CDR3 coding DNA: TGTGCCAGCACTGCGGGGGGGGAACTGTTTTTT.

This clone was counted a few times. This rearrangement joins TRBV27 to TRBJ1-1; D call uncertain. The V gene's germline CDR1 is MNHEY and CDR2 SMNVEV (reference sequence). Deletions cut 6 bases from V and 0 bases from J, with 11 bases between. This CDR3 comprises 14 residues. The CDR3 protein is CASRLVAVNTEAFF. The CDR3 DNA reads as TGTGCCAGCAGATTGGTGGCGGTGAACACTGAAGCTTTCTTT.

J is TRBJ2-3 and V is TRBV28; TRBD2 aligns across 12 bases. The CDR3 is 17 residues long. CDR1 and CDR2 (germline): MDHEN, SYDVKM. Unmatched junction bases numbered 12, after V lost 6 bases and J lost 5 bases. The CDR3 bases are TGTGCCAGCAGCCCAGGACTAGCGGGACCCCGAGGAGATACGCAGTATTTT. Residues: CASSPGLAGPRGDTQYF.

The V and J genes are TRBV6-1 and TRBJ2-2; maybe TRBD1 (6 bases). Germline CDR1 is MNHNS and CDR2 is SASEGT. This CDR3 contains 16 residues. V was pared by 2 bases and J by 3 bases, with 13 bases between. The CDR3 is CASSEIGRGYTGELFF. CDR3 bases: TGTGCCAGCAGTGAAATAGGCAGGGGATACACCGGGGAGCTGTTTTTT.

Here the CDR3 DNA reads TGTGCCAGCAGCCAAGACGCACACGTCCGGACAGGACGAAACACTGAAGCTTTCTTT. Amino acids: CASSQDAHVRTGRNTEAFF. The chain recombines TRBV4-2 with TRBJ1-1; 7 nucleotides match TRBD1. Germline V lookup: CDR1 LGHNA, CDR2 YNFKEQ. The CDR3 length is 19 residues. The ends lost 0 bases at V and 2 bases at J; junction bases unmatched: 15.